Following are 32 T cell receptor beta chains from one sample sequenced in a study of early T cells in non-severe SARS-CoV-2 infection. TCRdb reprocessed the 5' RACE reads with MiXCR, giving one entry per CDR3 protein. The table shows about 69,000 distinct CDR3 sequences, with roughly 13% occurring only once. The sequenced sample was whole blood. The receptors shown here come from an adult who was a healthcare worker with PCR-confirmed SARS-CoV-2 infection or an uninfected control (not recorded which).

The rearrangement uses TRBV11-3 and TRBJ2-1; a possible D gene is TRBD2 (5 bases). Germline V CDR1 and CDR2: SGHNT, YENEEA. V was trimmed by 3 bases and J by 4 bases, leaving 7 bases between them. CDR3 length: 13 residues. This CDR3 is CASSLGVYNEQFF. The CDR3 bases are TGTGCCAGCAGCTTGGGAGTATACAATGAGCAGTTCTTC.

Only a few counts were recorded for this clonotype. V usage is TRBV28 and J usage is TRBJ1-2; perhaps TRBD1 as D (5 bases). V was shortened by 5 bases and J by 5 bases, with 9 bases between the two germline ends. The CDR3 length is 12 residues. From germline, CDR1 is MDHEN and CDR2 SYDVKM. CDR3 coding DNA: TGTGCCAGCAGTGTGGGACGGTATGGCTACACCTTC. Amino acids: CASSVGRYGYTF.

This clonotype was counted between two and nine times. The chain employs TRBV3-1 and TRBJ2-5; 9 positions agree with TRBD2. V lost 1 base to trimming and J lost 5 bases; unmatched junction nucleotides: 8. Germline V gene sequence: CDR1 LGHDT, CDR2 YNNKEL (reference sequence). The CDR3 totals 16 residues. CDR3: CASSQAGPSGVETQYF. CDR3 nucleotide sequence: TGTGCCAGCAGCCAAGCGGGTCCTAGCGGGGTGGAGACCCAGTACTTC.

In its sample, this clonotype was seen a few times. The chain joins TRBV2 to TRBJ1-3; D is unclear. CDR1 and CDR2 from the germline V gene are SNHLY and FYNNEI. The CDR3 is made up of 13 amino acids. The V end was cut by 8 bases, the J end by 0 bases, with 8 bases between. The CDR3 reads CASASNSGNTIYF. The DNA of the CDR3 is TGTGCCAGCGCCAGTAACTCTGGAAACACCATATATTTT.

This clonotype has more than one count but fewer than ten. The chain employs TRBV18 and TRBJ2-7; TRBD1 matches at 7 bases. The CDR3 has 15 residues. The germline gives CDR1 KGHSH, CDR2 LQKENI. J lost 1 base, V lost 2 bases, and 5 bases had no gene match. The CDR3 nucleotides read TGTGCCAGCTCACCAGGTCCGACAGGGTCCTACGAGCAGTACTTC. This translates into CASSPGPTGSYEQYF.

This chain joins TRBV7-8 and TRBJ1-4; 9 nucleotides align to TRBD1. The CDR3 covers 16 residues. J lost 3 bases, V lost 4 bases, and 6 bases had no gene match. Germline lookup yields CDR1 SGHVS and CDR2 FQNEAQ. This chain's CDR3 is CASSWDRVESNEKLFF. For the CDR3, the DNA is TGTGCCAGCAGCTGGGACAGGGTTGAGTCTAATGAAAAACTGTTTTTT.

In this sample, this clonotype turned up many times. The chain combines TRBV6-1 with TRBJ1-3; D unclear. Germline V gene lookup returns CDR1 MNHNS and CDR2 SASEGT. The CDR3 is 18 amino acids. V lost 5 bases and J 0 bases, leaving 20 bases between the germline ends. CDR3 DNA sequence: TGTGCCAGCAGTCCCCCAGCGGGAGGCCTGAGCTCTGGAAACACCATATATTTT. As protein: CASSPPAGGLSSGNTIYF.

This clonotype has just a few counts. The chain couples TRBV3-1 to TRBJ2-1, with unresolved D. The V end was cut by 0 bases, the J end by 0 bases, with 6 bases between. Germline V gene sequence: CDR1 LGHDT, CDR2 YNNKEL (reference sequence). The length of the CDR3 is 15 residues. The DNA of the CDR3 is TGTGCCAGCAGCCAAGATAGGAGCTCCTACAATGAGCAGTTCTTC. It translates to CASSQDRSSYNEQFF.

CDR3 in amino acids: CASSNRAETQYF. Here the CDR3 DNA reads TGTGCCAGCAGTAACCGGGCGGAGACCCAGTACTTC. The V call is TRBV6-6, the J call TRBJ2-5; no clear D. Per germline, CDR1 MNHNY and CDR2 SVGAGI (reference sequence). The CDR3 covers 12 residues. V dropped 5 bases and J dropped 5 bases, with 9 bases sitting between them.

This clonotype came up a few times. The chain employs TRBV29-1 and TRBJ2-1; possible D gene TRBD2, 5 bases. CDR1 is SQVTM and CDR2 is ANQGSEA in the germline V gene. The V and J ends lost 4 bases and 4 bases respectively, with 11 bases between them. This CDR3 is built from 13 residues. The CDR3 DNA follows: TGCAGCGTTGTAAGCGGTTGGTACAATGAGCAGTTCTTC. Protein: CSVVSGWYNEQFF.

The table lists this clonotype with many counts. CDR3 residues: CASSFPGELFF. The CDR3 coding sequence is TGTGCCAGCAGCTTTCCCGGGGAGCTGTTTTTT. The gene calls are TRBV11-2 and TRBJ2-2; D not certain. V lost 3 bases to trimming and J lost 6 bases, with 2 bases between them. The CDR3 consists of 11 residues. Germline values: CDR1 SGHAT, CDR2 FQNNGV.

This clonotype was detected many times. This chain connects TRBV5-4 to TRBJ2-1; unclear D gene. Per the germline V gene, CDR1 is SGHNT and CDR2 is YYREEE (reference sequence). V lost 4 bases, J lost 3 bases, and 17 bases lay in between. This CDR3 comprises 16 residues. CDR3 protein: CASSPLTGGYYNEQFF. The DNA for the CDR3 is TGTGCCAGCAGCCCTCTGACTGGCGGCTACTACAATGAGCAGTTCTTC.

This clonotype was found a few times. The chain recombines TRBV27 with TRBJ1-1, with D maybe TRBD1 (6 bases). V was shortened by 8 bases and J by 10 bases, with 23 bases between the two germline ends. The CDR3 runs to 14 residues. Germline CDR1 reads MNHEY; CDR2 reads SMNVEV (reference sequence). For the CDR3, the DNA is TGTGCCAGCCGGCCACTGACAGGAGAAGTCGGAGCTTTCTTT. Amino acids: CASRPLTGEVGAFF.

In its sample, this clonotype was seen a few times. The chain uses TRBV24-1 and TRBJ1-2, with a tentative D call TRBD1 (5 bases). Trimming left V 3 bases short and J 0 bases short, with 10 bases between. The CDR3 runs 15 residues. CDR1 and CDR2 from the germline V gene are KGHDR and SFDVKD. The CDR3 DNA sequence: TGTGCCACCAGTGATAGTAGCAGGGCTAACTATGGCTACACCTTC. This sequence encodes CATSDSSRANYGYTF.

In this sample, this clonotype turned up a few times. The chain uses TRBV11-2 and TRBJ2-1; the D is unclear. CDR1 SGHAT and CDR2 FQNNGV come from the germline V gene. The CDR3 spans 13 residues. V lost 3 bases, J lost 5 bases, and 8 bases lay in between. CDR3 nucleotides: TGTGCCAGCAGCTTGGTTAAGGACAATGAGCAGTTCTTC. Translated, it gives CASSLVKDNEQFF.

This chain links TRBV7-2 with TRBJ2-6; no clear D gene. V was shortened by 0 bases and J by 2 bases, with 8 bases between the two germline ends. The CDR3 loop spans 16 amino acids. The germline V gene encodes CDR1 SGHTA and CDR2 FQGNSA. The CDR3 loop reads CASSLATMAGANVLTF. In nucleotides, the CDR3 is TGTGCCAGCAGCTTAGCTACTATGGCTGGGGCCAACGTCCTGACTTTC.

The CDR3 is CSHKRDATSEQYF. In DNA, the CDR3 is TGTTCCCATAAACGGGACGCCACGTCCGAGCAGTACTTC. The gene calls are TRBV6-2 or TRBV6-3 and TRBJ2-7; D assignment may be TRBD1 or TRBD2 (5 bases each). The CDR3 is made up of 13 amino acids. The germline gives CDR1 MNHEY, CDR2 SVGEGT.

The CDR3 bases are TGCAGCGCCAGCCTGGGACAGGCGATCAAGGGGGAAGCTTTCTTT. Protein sequence: CSASLGQAIKGEAFF. This chain uses TRBV29-1 with TRBJ1-1, with 8 bases that match TRBD1. V shed 7 bases, J shed 8 bases, and the junction held 18 bases outside the gene matches. The germline V gene has CDR1 SQVTM and CDR2 ANQGSEA. This CDR3 is 15 amino acids long. Supplemented by reference TRBV29-1 and TRBJ1-1, the full variable domain reads SAVISQKPSRDICQRGTSLTIQCQVDSQVTMMFWYRQQPGQSLTLIATANQGSEATYESGFVIDKFPISRPNLTFSTLTVSNMSPEDSSIYLCSASLGQAIKGEAFFGQGTRLTVV.

This clonotype was recorded a few times. The rearrangement links TRBV3-1 to TRBJ1-2; D might be TRBD1 (6 bases). CDR3 size: 13 residues. V was shortened by 0 bases and J by 11 bases, with 13 bases between the two germline ends. CDR1 is LGHDT and CDR2 is YNNKEL in the germline V gene (reference sequence). The CDR3 coding sequence is TGTGCCAGCAGCCAAGAACTAACAGGGAAGTACACCTTC. This codes for CASSQELTGKYTF.

This clonotype came up a few times. The chain carries TRBV5-1 and TRBJ2-7; 7 bases match TRBD1. The trim removed 4 bases at V and 2 bases at J, leaving 6 bases unmatched. Per the germline V gene, CDR1 is SGHRS and CDR2 is YFSETQ. The CDR3 totals 14 residues. For the CDR3, the DNA is TGCGCCAGCAGCAAACAGGGGATCACCTACGAGCAGTACTTC. Translation: CASSKQGITYEQYF.

This chain joins TRBV4-3 and TRBJ2-2; perhaps TRBD2 as D (5 bases). The germline gives CDR1 LGHNA, CDR2 YSLEER. The CDR3 runs 16 residues. V shed 2 bases and J shed 2 bases, with 12 bases lying between them. The CDR3 nucleotides read TGCGCCAGCAGCCAACGAGTGGGAGTTAACACCGGGGAGCTGTTTTTT. This encodes CASSQRVGVNTGELFF.

This clonotype was observed at least ten times. The chain couples TRBV7-8 to TRBJ2-5; D is unresolved. Looked up from germline, CDR1 is SGHVS and CDR2 is FQNEAQ. The germline V and J ends were trimmed by 3 bases and 2 bases, with 7 bases remaining between them. This CDR3 has 13 amino acids. The CDR3 spells CASSFASQETQYF. In nucleotides, the CDR3 is TGTGCCAGCAGCTTCGCTAGTCAAGAGACCCAGTACTTC.

This chain connects TRBV15 to TRBJ1-5; possible D gene TRBD1, 5 bases. CDR1 and CDR2 from the germline V gene are LNHNV and YYDKDF (reference sequence). CDR3 size: 15 residues. V was clipped by 3 bases and J by 2 bases, with 11 bases between them. CDR3 sequence (DNA): TGTGCCACCAGCAGGGGGACGGACCGCAATCAGCCCCAGCATTTT. This translates into CATSRGTDRNQPQHF.

The chain links TRBV24-1 to TRBJ2-5; the D is unclear. In germline, CDR1 is KGHDR, CDR2 SFDVKD. This CDR3 contains 13 residues. The V end was cut by 4 bases, the J end by 5 bases, with 10 bases between. The CDR3 loop is CATSDGVRETQYF. The CDR3 DNA sequence: TGTGCCACCAGTGACGGAGTTCGGGAGACCCAGTACTTC.

This clonotype appeared many times. J is TRBJ1-2 and V is TRBV6-5; 10 bases align to TRBD1. The V and J ends lost 0 bases and 6 bases, in that order; junction bases with no gene match: 16. The CDR3 runs 19 residues. The germline CDR1 and CDR2 sequences are MNHEY and SVGAGI. The CDR3 coding sequence is TGTGCCAGCAGTTACTCGTCACCGGGACAGGGGCTTCGGGGGAATGGCTACACCTTC. It codes for CASSYSSPGQGLRGNGYTF.

The chain uses TRBV7-3 and TRBJ1-5; D remains ambiguous. The germline CDR1 and CDR2 sequences are SGHTA and FQGTGA. This CDR3 is 13 amino acids long. The ends were cut back, 5 bases at V and 3 bases at J, with 8 bases in the middle. The CDR3: CASSLNPNQPQHF. Written as DNA, the CDR3 is TGTGCCAGCAGCCTAAATCCCAATCAGCCCCAGCATTTT.

This clonotype was recorded many times. The rearrangement uses TRBV5-1 and TRBJ2-3, with TRBD2 identical over 8 bases. Germline lookup yields CDR1 SGHRS and CDR2 YFSETQ. The trim removed 5 bases at V and 3 bases at J, leaving 14 bases unmatched. This CDR3 comprises 17 residues. The CDR3 is CASRIGGGHPRTDTQYF. The CDR3 bases are TGCGCCAGCAGGATAGGCGGGGGGCACCCCAGAACAGATACGCAGTATTTT.

This clonotype was detected only a few times. This sequence joins TRBV12-3 or TRBV12-4 and TRBJ1-6, with 7 bases fitting TRBD1. CDR3 length: 15 residues. After removal of 3 bases from V and 9 bases from J, the junction contained 8 bases not matched to a gene. The CDR3 DNA follows: TGTGCCAGCAGTTTTGGCAGGGGGAATGGTTCACCCCTCCACTTT. Translating gives CASSFGRGNGSPLHF.

As to this clonotype: A much more abundant neighbour one base away suggests this may be a read error. This chain links TRBV27 with TRBJ1-1, with a weak D call TRBD1 (5 bases). This CDR3 comprises 14 residues. The germline V gene has CDR1 MNHEY and CDR2 SMNVEV (reference sequence). This chain's CDR3 is CTSSLTGSGTEAFF. The CDR3 bases are TGTACCAGCAGCCTAACAGGTTCCGGCACTGAAGCTTTCTTT.

This clonotype was found a few times. V is TRBV6-2 or TRBV6-3 and J is TRBJ1-5; perhaps TRBD1 as D (5 bases). The CDR3 runs 16 residues. V was pared by 7 bases and J by 2 bases, with 18 bases between. The germline CDR1 and CDR2 sequences are MNHEY and SVGEGT. The CDR3 sequence is CASTQEVGVGNQPQHF. CDR3 bases: TGTGCCAGCACCCAGGAAGTGGGGGTAGGCAATCAGCCCCAGCATTTT.

This clonotype has a handful of counts. V usage is TRBV29-1 and J usage is TRBJ2-2; 11 nucleotides agree with TRBD2. CDR1 is SQVTM, CDR2 ANQGSEA, per germline. CDR3 length: 14 amino acids. V shed 7 bases and J 0 bases; nucleotides not matched to a gene: 1. DNA for the CDR3: TGCAGCGCGGGACTAGCGGCGAACACCGGGGAGCTGTTTTTT. Its translation is CSAGLAANTGELFF.

The chain has TRBV9 and TRBJ2-3; TRBD1 agrees at 7 bases. This CDR3 has 13 residues. The J segment lost 6 bases and the V segment lost 0 bases, leaving 1 base of the junction unmatched. Germline values: CDR1 SGDLS, CDR2 YYNGEE. The CDR3 loop is CASSVGTGDTQYF. In DNA form, the CDR3 reads TGTGCCAGCAGCGTAGGGACAGGCGATACGCAGTATTTT.